The 32 T cell receptor beta chains in this list originate from one sample, sequenced in a study of T cell responses to AZD1222 COVID-19 vaccine. Sequencing was performed with immunoSEQ multiplex PCR; in TCRdb, only in-frame clones are kept and a portion is missing. The table includes over 100,000 clones, about nine tenths detected once. The sample consisted of peripheral blood, taken on day 0 of AZD1222 vaccination. The receptors here all came from an adult in good health.

The chain couples TRBV4-1 to TRBJ2-7; 10 nucleotides match TRBD2. The germline V gene encodes CDR1 MGHRA and CDR2 YSYEKL. The CDR3 contains 17 residues. Trimming took 0 bases from V and 4 from J; bases not matched to a gene: 9. This chain's CDR3 is CASSQERLAGDVYEQYF. The CDR3 DNA follows: TGCGCCAGCAGCCAAGAGAGGCTAGCGGGAGACGTATACGAGCAGTACTTC.

In this sample, this clone turned up a few times. The same CDR3 arises from other DNA sequences in this sample as well. The chain combines TRBV27 with TRBJ2-7; TRBD2 might be the D (6 bases). CDR1 MNHEY and CDR2 SMNVEV come from the germline V gene (reference sequence). This CDR3 spans 13 amino acids. V lost 0 bases to trimming and J lost 4 bases, with 7 bases between them. The CDR3 region is CASSLSRGYEQYF. The CDR3 DNA follows: TGTGCCAGCAGTTTATCGCGGGGTTACGAGCAGTACTTC.

V is TRBV3-1 (or the pseudogene TRBV3-2) and J is TRBJ2-7; no clear D. This CDR3 is built from 13 residues. The germline gives CDR1 LGHDT, CDR2 YNNKEL (reference sequence). The V and J ends lost 4 bases and 4 bases respectively, with 11 bases between them. The CDR3 here is CASSRSMGYEQYF. The CDR3 nucleotides are TGTGCCAGCAGCCGAAGTATGGGATACGAGCAGTACTTC.

The chain is built from TRBV2 and TRBJ1-3; D ambiguous. The CDR3 is 14 amino acids. The germline V and J ends were trimmed by 7 bases and 2 bases, with 12 bases remaining between them. CDR1 and CDR2 from the germline V gene are SNHLY and FYNNEI. DNA of the CDR3: TGTGCCAGCACTATGGAGGGCCCTGGAAACACCATATATTTT. Protein: CASTMEGPGNTIYF.

This chain links TRBV19 with TRBJ2-7, with 10 bases lining up with TRBD2. The ends lost 5 bases at V and 7 bases at J; junction bases unmatched: 11. Germline lookup yields CDR1 LNHDA and CDR2 SQIVND (reference sequence). CDR3 size: 15 residues. This CDR3 reads CASSHSGGTVWEQYF. The CDR3 DNA reads TGTGCCAGTAGTCATAGCGGGGGGACAGTTTGGGAGCAGTACTTC.

V gene TRBV9 combines with J gene TRBJ2-5; 7 bases align to TRBD1. Per germline, CDR1 SGDLS and CDR2 YYNGEE. The J segment lost 5 bases and the V segment lost 4 bases, leaving 8 bases of the junction unmatched. The CDR3 runs 14 residues. The CDR3 reads CASSSQTGSETQYF. As DNA, the CDR3 is TGTGCCAGCAGCTCACAGACAGGGTCGGAGACCCAGTACTTC. Looking up the rest from reference TRBV9 and TRBJ2-5 gives the full variable domain: DSGVTQTPKHLITATGQRVTLRCSPRSGDLSVYWYQQSLDQGLQFLIQYYNGEERAKGNILERFSAQQFPDLHSELNLSSLELGDSALYFCASSSQTGSETQYFGPGTRLLVL.

The chain employs TRBV20-1 and TRBJ1-2, with D hard to call. V was trimmed by 3 bases and J by 1 base, leaving 12 bases between them. This CDR3 is built from 14 residues. Germline loops: CDR1 DFQATT, CDR2 SNEGSKA (reference sequence). In nucleotides, the CDR3 is TGCAGTGCTAGTTCGGGCGGAGATAACTATGGCTACACCTTC. Its protein product is CSASSGGDNYGYTF.

The V and J genes are TRBV9 and TRBJ2-7; 12 bases align to TRBD2. Trimming removed 3 bases from V and 4 bases from J; junction bases left unmatched: 2. Germline V lookup: CDR1 SGDLS, CDR2 YYNGEE. This CDR3 comprises 14 residues. CDR3 bases: TGTGCCAGCAGCGCGACTAGCGGGAGTTACGAGCAGTACTTC. As protein: CASSATSGSYEQYF.

The chain employs TRBV14 and TRBJ2-5; D not certain. CDR1 is SGHDN, CDR2 FVKESK, per germline. V gave up 4 bases and J gave up 4 bases, with 10 bases separating them. CDR3 length: 13 amino acids. CDR3 nucleotides: TGTGCCAGCAGCCTTACCCGGCGAGAGACCCAGTACTTC. Amino acid sequence: CASSLTRRETQYF.

The chain uses TRBV18 and TRBJ1-1, with no clear D. The CDR3 sequence is 14 residues long. Trimming took 2 bases from V and 0 from J, leaving 7 bases between them. Germline-derived CDR1 and CDR2 are KGHSH and LQKENI. CDR3: CASSPYPMNTEAFF. The CDR3, as DNA: TGTGCCAGCTCACCATACCCAATGAACACTGAAGCTTTCTTT. Using reference TRBV18 and TRBJ1-1 for the parts outside the CDR3, the full variable domain is NAGVMQNPRHLVRRRGQEARLRCSPMKGHSHVYWYRQLPEEGLKFMVYLQKENIIDESGMPKERFSAEFPKEGPSILRIQQVVRGDSAAYFCASSPYPMNTEAFFGQGTRLTVV.

This chain joins TRBV11-2 and TRBJ1-3; the match to TRBD1 covers 7 bases. The CDR3 loop spans 14 amino acids. Germline trimming cut 5 bases from V and 4 bases from J; bases unmatched to any gene: 5. CDR1 is SGHAT and CDR2 is FQNNGV in the germline V gene. This chain's CDR3 is CASSPRQGGNTIYF. The CDR3 DNA reads TGTGCCAGCAGCCCTCGACAGGGCGGAAACACCATATATTTT.

This chain links TRBV27 with TRBJ2-7, with 15 bases that match TRBD2. Germline CDR1 reads MNHEY; CDR2 reads SMNVEV (reference sequence). Losses at the gene ends were 3 bases for V and 6 bases for J; bases not matched to a gene: 6. The CDR3 runs to 16 residues. CDR3 sequence: CASSFTGLAGGFEQYF. As DNA, the CDR3 is TGTGCCAGCAGTTTCACCGGACTAGCGGGAGGGTTCGAGCAGTACTTC.

V gene TRBV30 combines with J gene TRBJ1-2; no reliable D call. The CDR3 runs 17 residues. Germline CDR1 GTSNPN, CDR2 SVGIG (reference sequence). V was cut by 2 bases and J by 1 base, with 20 bases left in between. The CDR3 DNA reads TGTGCCTGGAGTAGGTTACGGACGGCTATAGTTAACTATGGCTACACCTTC. Encoded protein: CAWSRLRTAIVNYGYTF.

The chain employs TRBV7-2 and TRBJ2-2, with 11 bases matching TRBD2. The CDR3 sequence is 18 residues long. Germline V gives CDR1 SGHTA, CDR2 FQGNSA. V lost 1 base and J lost 2; bases outside the gene matches: 6. In nucleotides, the CDR3 is TGTGCCAGCAGCTTAGGGGCCGGACTAGCGGGTAACACCGGGGAGCTGTTTTTT. This translates into CASSLGAGLAGNTGELFF.

The V call is TRBV5-8, the J call TRBJ1-4; possibly TRBD1 for D (5 bases). The CDR3 consists of 14 residues. Trimming took off 4 bases at V and 8 bases at J, with 15 bases between the two ends. The V gene's germline CDR1 is SGHTS and CDR2 YDEGEE. The CDR3 spells CASSGEGFGEKLFF. DNA of the CDR3: TGTGCCAGCAGCGGGGAGGGGTTTGGCGAAAAACTGTTTTTT.

The chain uses TRBV27 and TRBJ1-5; the D gene is possibly TRBD1 (6 bases). V dropped 5 bases and J dropped 11 bases, with 19 bases sitting between them. Germline CDR1 MNHEY, CDR2 SMNVEV (reference sequence). The CDR3 is 14 residues long. This CDR3 is CASSPNRVTKTQHF. The CDR3 DNA follows: TGTGCCAGCAGTCCCAACAGGGTAACCAAGACCCAGCATTTT.

The chain has TRBV28 and TRBJ1-5; no clear D gene. In germline, CDR1 is MDHEN, CDR2 SYDVKM. This CDR3 contains 15 residues. Trimming shortened V by 1 base and J by 7 bases, and 14 bases separated the two germline ends. Here the CDR3 reads CASSLSGSVDQPQHF. CDR3 DNA: TGTGCCAGCAGTTTATCGGGCAGTGTTGACCAGCCCCAGCATTTT.

This clone has only one observation. The chain employs TRBV7-9 and TRBJ2-7, with D tentatively TRBD1 or TRBD2 (5 bases each). Per germline, CDR1 SEHNR and CDR2 FQNEAQ (reference sequence). This CDR3 comprises 15 residues. V was shortened by 5 bases and J by 3 bases, with 17 bases between the two germline ends. CDR3 nucleotide sequence: TGTGCCAGCAGCGCCCCGGGACCGCATTTCTACGAGCAGTACTTC. It yields the protein CASSAPGPHFYEQYF.

The rearrangement links TRBV6-2 or TRBV6-3 to TRBJ2-3; perhaps TRBD1 as D (6 bases). CDR1 and CDR2 from the germline V gene are MNHEY and SVGEGT. Trimming took 7 bases from V and 7 from J, leaving 21 bases between them. The CDR3 spans 15 residues. This CDR3 reads CASTPGQTPAHTQYF. As DNA, the CDR3 is TGTGCCAGCACCCCCGGACAGACCCCAGCGCATACGCAGTATTTT.

The V call is TRBV10-3, the J call TRBJ2-7; 15 nucleotides agree with TRBD2. CDR1 is ENHRY, CDR2 SYGVKD, per germline. J gave up 7 bases and V 2 bases, and 9 bases lay outside the gene matches. The CDR3 is 17 amino acids. CDR3 amino acids: CAISEGGLAGGLEEQYF. The CDR3 DNA reads TGTGCCATCAGTGAGGGGGGACTAGCGGGAGGATTGGAAGAGCAGTACTTC.

The chain joins TRBV21-1 to TRBJ1-5. TRBV21-1 is annotated as a pseudogene. CDR3 length: 19 residues. This CDR3 reads CASSKECLGREGSNQPQHF. DNA of the CDR3: TGTGCCAGCAGCAAAGAATGCTTGGGACGAGAGGGGAGCAATCAGCCCCAGCATTTT.

CDR3 region: CASSLVVGRRYTEAFF. The CDR3 DNA reads TGTGCCAGCAGCTTGGTTGTAGGGCGGCGGTACACTGAAGCTTTCTTT. The chain employs TRBV5-4 and TRBJ1-1; D not certain. The CDR3 loop spans 16 amino acids. CDR1 SGHNT and CDR2 YYREEE come from the germline V gene (reference sequence). V shed 0 bases and J shed 3 bases, with 15 bases lying between them.

V is TRBV11-2 and J is TRBJ2-2, with D uncertain. The CDR3 has 12 amino acids. Germline lookup yields CDR1 SGHAT and CDR2 FQNNGV. V lost 4 bases, J lost 5 bases, and 5 bases lay in between. The CDR3 region is CASSSLTGELFF. In DNA form, the CDR3 reads TGTGCCAGCAGCTCCCTAACCGGGGAGCTGTTTTTT.

The J gene is TRBJ1-2, the V gene TRBV28, with 7 bases that match TRBD1. CDR3 length: 15 amino acids. V lost 4 bases, J lost 1 base, and 6 bases stayed unmatched. Germline CDR1 MDHEN, CDR2 SYDVKM. The CDR3 loop is CASSSGTASNYGYTF. DNA for the CDR3: TGTGCCAGCAGTTCTGGGACAGCGAGTAACTATGGCTACACCTTC.

The V call is TRBV5-6, the J call TRBJ1-2; 10 nucleotides align to TRBD1. J lost 7 bases, V lost 5 bases, and 8 bases had no gene match. This CDR3 is built from 14 residues. Germline V CDR1 and CDR2: SGHDT, YYEEEE. The CDR3: CASRFGTGVRGYTF. The DNA for the CDR3 is TGTGCCAGCAGATTTGGGACAGGGGTACGTGGCTACACCTTC.

The V and J genes are TRBV5-1 and TRBJ1-1; unclear D gene. Trimming pared 4 bases from V and 0 bases from J, leaving 10 bases between. This CDR3 spans 14 amino acids. Per the germline V gene, CDR1 is SGHRS and CDR2 is YFSETQ. The chain's CDR3 is CASSPGNLNTEAFF. CDR3 nucleotides: TGCGCCAGCAGCCCTGGGAACTTGAACACTGAAGCTTTCTTT.

V usage is TRBV7-9 and J usage is TRBJ2-7; D gene unclear. The V gene's germline CDR1 is SEHNR and CDR2 FQNEAQ (reference sequence). Trimming took off 8 bases at V and 0 bases at J, with 14 bases between the two ends. The CDR3 sequence is 14 residues long. This CDR3 is CASGRGRSSYEQYF. The CDR3 DNA reads TGTGCCAGCGGACGTGGGCGGAGCTCCTACGAGCAGTACTTC.

The chain is built from TRBV27 and TRBJ1-2, with D maybe TRBD1 (6 bases). From germline, CDR1 is MNHEY and CDR2 SMNVEV (reference sequence). There are 14 residues in the CDR3. Trimming took 3 bases from V and 2 from J, leaving 10 bases between them. DNA of the CDR3: TGTGCCAGCAGTTTCGGCGACAGGAACTATGGCTACACCTTC. Encoded protein: CASSFGDRNYGYTF.

CDR3 nucleotide sequence: TGTGCCAGCAGCACCGGAGGACGGGGTCGAACCTATAATGAAAAACTGTTTTTT. This sequence encodes CASSTGGRGRTYNEKLFF. The chain combines TRBV21-1 with TRBJ1-4. TRBV21-1 is annotated as a pseudogene. The CDR3 is 18 amino acids.

The gene calls are TRBV5-4 and TRBJ1-1; D perhaps matches TRBD1 (6 bases). The CDR3 is 14 amino acids. Germline CDR1 and CDR2: SGHNT and YYREEE (reference sequence). The V end was cut by 0 bases, the J end by 5 bases, with 11 bases between. The CDR3 bases are TGTGCCAGCAGCTTGGGACAGGAGATTACTGAAGCTTTCTTT. Encoded protein: CASSLGQEITEAFF.

The chain has TRBV28 and TRBJ2-3; the match to TRBD2 covers 9 bases. The junction had 6 bases not matched to a gene; V was cut back by 7 bases and J by 4 bases. This CDR3 has 14 residues. Germline values: CDR1 MDHEN, CDR2 SYDVKM. The CDR3 sequence is CASTIAGAADTQYF. For the CDR3, the DNA is TGTGCCAGCACCATAGCGGGGGCGGCAGATACGCAGTATTTT. The full variable domain, in which reference TRBV28 and TRBJ2-3 provide the parts outside the CDR3, is DVKVTQSSRYLVKRTGEKVFLECVQDMDHENMFWYRQDPGLGLRLIYFSYDVKMKEKGDIPEGYSVSREKKERFSLILESASTNQTSMYLCASTIAGAADTQYFGPGTRLTVL.

The V call is TRBV5-4, the J call TRBJ1-3, with D unresolved. Germline V gives CDR1 SGHNT, CDR2 YYREEE (reference sequence). The V and J ends lost 5 bases and 1 base respectively, with 13 bases between them. The CDR3 runs 15 residues. CDR3 coding DNA: TGTGCCAGCAGTCCTGACACGGCATCTGGAAACACCATATATTTT. This translates into CASSPDTASGNTIYF. The full variable domain, with the rest looked up from reference TRBV5-4 and TRBJ1-3, is ETGVTQSPTHLIKTRGQQVTLRCSSQSGHNTVSWYQQALGQGPQFIFQYYREEENGRGNFPPRFSGLQFPNYSSELNVNALELDDSALYLCASSPDTASGNTIYFGEGSWLTVV.